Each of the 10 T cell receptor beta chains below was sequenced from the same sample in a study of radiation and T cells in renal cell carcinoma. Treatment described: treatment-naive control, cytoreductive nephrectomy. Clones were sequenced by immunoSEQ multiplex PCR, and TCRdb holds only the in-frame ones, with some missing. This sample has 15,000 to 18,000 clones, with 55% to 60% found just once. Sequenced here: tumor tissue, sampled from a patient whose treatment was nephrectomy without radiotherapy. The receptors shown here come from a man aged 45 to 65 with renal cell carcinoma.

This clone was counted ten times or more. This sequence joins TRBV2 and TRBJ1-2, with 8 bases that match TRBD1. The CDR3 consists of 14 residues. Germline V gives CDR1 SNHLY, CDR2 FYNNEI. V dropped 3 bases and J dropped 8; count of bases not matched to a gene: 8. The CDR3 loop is CASSDPGGAGGYTF. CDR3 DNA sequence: TGTGCCAGCAGTGATCCAGGGGGCGCGGGAGGCTACACCTTC. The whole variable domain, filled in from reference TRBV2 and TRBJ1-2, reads EPEVTQTPSHQVTQMGQEVILRCVPISNHLYFYWYRQILGQKVEFLVSFYNNEISEKSEIFDDQFSVERPDGSNFTLKIRSTKLEDSAMYFCASSDPGGAGGYTFGSGTRLTVV.

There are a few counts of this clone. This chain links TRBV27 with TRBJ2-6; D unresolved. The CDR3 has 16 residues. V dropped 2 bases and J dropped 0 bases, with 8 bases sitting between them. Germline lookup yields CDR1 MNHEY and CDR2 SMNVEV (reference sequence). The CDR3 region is CASSLAISSGANVLTF. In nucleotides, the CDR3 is TGTGCCAGCAGTTTAGCGATCAGCTCTGGGGCCAACGTCCTGACTTTC.

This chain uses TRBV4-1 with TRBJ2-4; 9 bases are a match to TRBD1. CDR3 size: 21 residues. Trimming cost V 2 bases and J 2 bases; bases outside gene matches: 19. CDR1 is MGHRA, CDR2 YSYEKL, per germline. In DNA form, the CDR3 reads TGCGCCAGCAGCCAATCAGGATCGGACAGGGGAGGCAGCGCATCCAAAAACATTCAGTACTTC. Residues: CASSQSGSDRGGSASKNIQYF.

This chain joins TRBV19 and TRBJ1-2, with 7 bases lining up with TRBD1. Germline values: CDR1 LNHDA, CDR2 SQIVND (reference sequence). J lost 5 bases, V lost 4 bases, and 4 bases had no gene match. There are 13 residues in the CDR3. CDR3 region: CASSTGQRYGYTF. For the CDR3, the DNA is TGTGCCAGTAGTACGGGACAGAGGTATGGCTACACCTTC. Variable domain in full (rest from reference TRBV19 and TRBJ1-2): DGGITQSPKYLFRKEGQNVTLSCEQNLNHDAMYWYRQDPGQGLRLIYYSQIVNDFQKGDIAEGYSVSREKKESFPLTVTSAQKNPTAFYLCASSTGQRYGYTFGSGTRLTVV.

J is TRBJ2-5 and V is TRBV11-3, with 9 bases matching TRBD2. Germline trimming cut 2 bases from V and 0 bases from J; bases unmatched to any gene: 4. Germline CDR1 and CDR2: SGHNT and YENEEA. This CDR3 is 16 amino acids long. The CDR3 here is CASSLSLAGNQETQYF. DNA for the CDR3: TGTGCCAGCAGCTTATCCCTAGCGGGAAACCAAGAGACCCAGTACTTC.

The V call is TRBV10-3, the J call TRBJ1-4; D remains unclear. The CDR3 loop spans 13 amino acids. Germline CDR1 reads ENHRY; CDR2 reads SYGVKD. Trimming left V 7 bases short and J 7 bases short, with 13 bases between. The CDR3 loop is CAIKASVIEKLFF. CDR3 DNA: TGTGCCATCAAGGCCAGTGTCATTGAAAAACTGTTTTTT.

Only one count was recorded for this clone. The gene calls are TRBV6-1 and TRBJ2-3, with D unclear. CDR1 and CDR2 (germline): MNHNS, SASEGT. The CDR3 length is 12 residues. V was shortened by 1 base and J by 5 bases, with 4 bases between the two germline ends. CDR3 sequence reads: CASSEDRDTQYF. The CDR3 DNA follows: TGTGCCAGCAGTGAAGATCGAGATACGCAGTATTTT.

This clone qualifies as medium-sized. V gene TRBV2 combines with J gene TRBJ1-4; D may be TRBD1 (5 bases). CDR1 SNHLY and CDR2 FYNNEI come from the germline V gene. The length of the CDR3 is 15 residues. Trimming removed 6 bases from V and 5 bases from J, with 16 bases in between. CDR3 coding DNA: TGTGCCAGCAGGTTAACCGGGACCACGAATGAAAAACTGTTTTTT. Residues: CASRLTGTTNEKLFF.

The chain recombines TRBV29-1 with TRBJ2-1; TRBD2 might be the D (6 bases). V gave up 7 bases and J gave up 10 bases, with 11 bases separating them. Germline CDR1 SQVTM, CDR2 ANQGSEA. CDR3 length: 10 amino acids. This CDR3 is CSAGVREQFF. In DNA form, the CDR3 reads TGCAGCGCGGGAGTCAGGGAGCAGTTCTTC.

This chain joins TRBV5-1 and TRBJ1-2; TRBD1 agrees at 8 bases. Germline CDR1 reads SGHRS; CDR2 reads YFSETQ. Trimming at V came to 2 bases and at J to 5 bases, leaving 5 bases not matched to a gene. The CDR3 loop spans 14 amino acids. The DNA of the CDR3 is TGCGCCAGCAGCTTTGGACAGGGCGAGTATGGCTACACCTTC. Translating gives CASSFGQGEYGYTF.